This T cell receptor beta chain was recorded in a study of Graves' ophthalmopathy and Graves' hyperthyroidism (dated by TCRdb to 2016 to 2019). Regarding the research as a whole: Hyperthyroidism was considered stable if no progression to ophthalmopathy occurred within 18 months of follow-up. In over 5 hyperthyroidism patients, the T-cell repertoire of thyroid tissue was compared with the T-cell repertoire of blood. Once sampling was done, hyperthyroidism patients were given methimazole at a starting dose of 30 mg daily, while ophthalmopathy patients were given high-dose intravenous methylprednisolone. The independent validation cohort included about 19 hyperthyroidism patients plus 17 patients who later progressed from hyperthyroidism to ophthalmopathy. To explore V-J signatures that distinguish ophthalmopathy from hyperthyroidism, a discovery set of 100 patients was enrolled, made up of 43 with ophthalmopathy and some 58 with stable hyperthyroidism. In total, 135 blood samples were TCR-sequenced: 43 ophthalmopathy, 80 or so hyperthyroidism and approximately 17 hyperthyroidism-to-ophthalmopathy patients. The study used TCR beta repertoire signatures to distinguish Graves' ophthalmopathy from Graves' hyperthyroidism and to predict progression to ophthalmopathy. The investigation overall reported the following: Most expanded thyroid clonotypes with frequency above 0.001 were also detected in blood, suggesting blood repertoires may reflect the thyroid immune response. No statistical method was used to set the sample size in advance, and the investigators knew which group each participant was assigned to. In validation, the model predicted ophthalmopathy progression with 70.59% sensitivity and roughly 72% specificity; 12 predicted patients were CT-confirmed with GO in a median of around 6 months. Ophthalmopathy was separated from stable hyperthyroidism by the 13-signature model with about 88% sensitivity and just under 84% specificity in cross-validation and with 80%/75% in the test set.

Notes on this clonotype: Its antigen has not been determined. Per-base quality was not reported, and no clone a single base away is much larger than it.

For repertoire sequencing, TCR beta CDR3 regions were amplified from RNA transcripts. A first-round RT-PCR used HTBI primers with the Qiagen OneStep RT-PCR kit, followed by a second-round multiplex PCR, size selection and purification. Libraries were sequenced paired-end with 100 bp reads on an Illumina HiSeq2000. The study's processing was this. SOAPnuke was used to process the reads, removing any read that contained adapters or uncalled bases, had a mean Phred below 15, or lacked an exact match to the constant primer or identifier. High-quality paired reads were merged with COPE v1.2.5. Clonotypes were defined as unique nucleotide sequences and were aligned to IMGT TRB V, D and J references using MiTCR v1.1. Analysis was restricted to V-J combinations with a frequency above 0.0001, which covered about 99% of repertoires. For each V-J combination, a TCR clonal expansion and chaos score was defined as F50 clonal expansion divided by the chaos observed in the TCRdist matrix. Welch's t-statistics and random forest were used to reduce the features to about a dozen V-J combinations, which were then used as input to a naive Bayes classifier. The Morisita-Horn index was used to measure how similar the thyroid and blood repertoires were. TCRdb reprocessing: public reads trimmed at Q25 with fastp, clones called with MiXCR, in-frame beta chains kept. Rows are combined by CDR3 protein, so each entry shows the most common genes and DNA. What appears here as the V and J calls and clone size reflects TCRdb's work, not the paper's. This sample comprises 580,000 or so distinct CDR3 sequences, less than 40% of them detected only once. About 4% of the sample lies in the top ten.

Patients with hyperthyroidism were aged 18 to 65 years, had been newly diagnosed, and had a disease duration of less than 2 months. Patients were excluded if they had other autoimmune diseases, uncontrolled infections, pregnancy or lactation. Clinical symptoms, serum thyroxine, TRAb, thyroid ultrasound and orbital computed tomography were used for diagnosis. Total RNA was extracted using Trizol reagent, and RNA quality was checked on an Agilent 2100 Bioanalyzer. The germline ends are 13 bases apart after V is trimmed by 5 bases and J by 3 bases. There are 14 amino acids in the CDR3, from cysteine to phenylalanine inclusive. Of all the DNA, just the CDR3 is kept, 42 bases in frame from base 1. Taken from the germline V gene, the CDR1 and CDR2 loops are SGHVS and FNYEAQ.

The sequence came from an adult man with Graves' hyperthyroidism. Sequenced: peripheral blood or thyroid tissue (not recorded which). The V gene is TRBV7-6 and the J gene is TRBJ1-1; TRBD1 is a weak D gene call, 5 bases matching. Read as DNA, the sequence is TGTGCCAGCAGCGACCGGGACTTACACACTGAAGCTTTCTTT. It is translated as CASSDRDLHTEAFF.